A selection of T cell receptor beta chains follows, all from one sample in a study of blood T cell repertoires in COVID-19. Sequencing was performed with immunoSEQ multiplex PCR; in TCRdb, only in-frame clones are kept and a portion is missing. This table holds hundreds of thousands of clones, about 90% found once. The sample consisted of PBMCs or T cells enriched from blood (not recorded which). These receptors were obtained from a man aged 25-45 years who had been exposed to COVID-19. CDR3s include the opening cysteine and the closing phenylalanine or tryptophan. Each record gives: clone size, V gene, D gene, J gene, CDR3 protein, CDR3 DNA. The D gene is left open where the match is weak. Some rows mark clone size as missing; the rest say once, few, many or name a class of expanded clone.

.	TRBV6-5	TRBD1	TRBJ2-1	CASNPQGIRNNEQFF	TGTGCCAGCAACCCACAGGGGATAAGGAACAATGAGCAGTTCTTC
.	TRBV5-1	TRBD1	TRBJ2-2	CASSLVRVDRSVGELFF	TGCGCCAGCAGCTTGGTGCGGGTGGACAGGTCTGTCGGGGAGCTGTTTTTT
.	TRBV7-2	TRBD1	TRBJ2-2	CASSQEGARELFF	TGTGCCAGCAGCCAAGAGGGGGCCCGGGAGCTGTTTTTT
.	TRBV14	.	TRBJ2-7	CASYPRTLGYEQYF	TGTGCCAGCTACCCGCGGACACTCGGATACGAGCAGTACTTC
.	TRBV7-6	.	TRBJ1-3	CASSLFRGGNTIYF	TGTGCCAGCAGCTTATTCCGGGGAGGAAACACCATATATTTT
.	TRBV27	.	TRBJ2-7	CASRPLRAEEAYEQYF	TGTGCCAGCAGACCGCTTCGAGCGGAGGAAGCCTACGAGCAGTACTTC
.	TRBV7-2	.	TRBJ2-3	CASSPGATTWADTQYF	TGTGCCAGCAGCCCTGGGGCGACCACGTGGGCAGATACGCAGTATTTT
.	TRBV3-1/TRBV3-2	.	TRBJ2-7	CASSQDDTTGEQYF	TGTGCCAGCAGCCAAGATGATACCACGGGCGAGCAGTACTTC
once	TRBV7-9	.	TRBJ1-4	CASSPPLSGITNEKLFF	TGTGCCAGCAGCCCACCCTTGAGCGGTATAACTAATGAAAAACTGTTTTTT
once	TRBV30	.	TRBJ1-2	CAWSSGTTEGYTF	TGTGCCTGGAGCTCCGGGACTACTGAAGGCTACACCTTC
.	TRBV4-3	TRBD2	TRBJ2-1	CASSQVLAGDNEQFF	TGCGCCAGCAGCCAAGTTCTAGCGGGGGACAATGAGCAGTTCTTC
.	TRBV4-3	.	TRBJ1-2	CASSQDQGFSDYGYTF	TGCGCCAGCAGCCAAGATCAGGGGTTTAGTGACTATGGCTACACCTTC
.	TRBV19	TRBD1	TRBJ1-5	CASSLTGVGGQPQHF	TGTGCCAGTAGTCTGACAGGGGTTGGTGGTCAGCCCCAGCATTTT
few	TRBV4-1	.	TRBJ1-1	CASSPGGTEAFF	TGCGCCAGCAGCCCCGGGGGCACTGAAGCTTTCTTT
.	TRBV20-1	.	TRBJ1-2	CSAYDGYTF	TGCAGTGCTTATGATGGCTACACCTTC
.	TRBV5-1	TRBD2	TRBJ2-1	CASSLAGGAYNEQFF	TGCGCCAGCAGCTTGGCCGGGGGGGCGTACAATGAGCAGTTCTTC
.	TRBV6-2/TRBV6-3	.	TRBJ2-5	CASSYPVREIGETQYF	TGTGCCAGCAGTTACCCTGTGAGGGAGATTGGAGAGACCCAGTACTTC
.	TRBV2	.	TRBJ2-1	CASSDGTSSYNEQFF	TGTGCCAGCAGTGACGGGACAAGCTCCTACAATGAGCAGTTCTTC
.	TRBV19	TRBD1	TRBJ1-2	CASSRQGGNYGYTF	TGTGCCAGTAGCCGACAGGGGGGTAACTATGGCTACACCTTC
.	TRBV5-8	.	TRBJ1-6	CASSLGATDGSPLHF	TGTGCCAGCAGCTTAGGGGCGACAGACGGTTCACCCCTCCACTTT
.	TRBV2	TRBD2	TRBJ2-5	CASSMTSGGAGAQYF	TGTGCCAGCAGTATGACTAGCGGGGGGGCCGGGGCCCAGTACTTC
few	TRBV7-2	.	TRBJ1-2	CASSLVGGLANYGYTF	TGTGCCAGCAGCTTAGTCGGCGGATTAGCTAACTATGGCTACACCTTC
.	TRBV4-3	.	TRBJ2-1	CASSQESGGSYNEQFF	TGCGCCAGCAGCCAAGAATCTGGCGGTTCCTACAATGAGCAGTTCTTC
.	TRBV3-1/TRBV3-2	TRBD1	TRBJ1-2	CASTRDRVGYGYTF	TGTGCCAGCACCCGGGACAGGGTCGGCTATGGCTACACCTTC
.	TRBV2	TRBD1	TRBJ1-2	CASRYQGDGYGYTF	TGTGCCAGCAGGTATCAGGGGGATGGCTATGGCTACACCTTC
once	TRBV4-2	.	TRBJ1-6	CASSQDFEGGSPLHF	TGTGCCAGCAGCCAAGATTTCGAGGGCGGATCACCCCTCCACTTT
.	TRBV7-9	.	TRBJ1-2	CASSLGSGASPYGYTF	TGTGCCAGCAGCTTGGGGTCTGGGGCTTCCCCTTATGGCTACACCTTC
.	TRBV6-5	.	TRBJ1-1	CASHRGGQPFTEAFF	TGTGCCAGCCACCGAGGGGGACAACCTTTCACTGAAGCTTTCTTT
few	TRBV9	.	TRBJ2-2	CASGANTGLNTGELFF	TGTGCCAGCGGGGCGAACACGGGCTTGAACACCGGGGAGCTGTTTTTT
.	TRBV3-1/TRBV3-2	.	TRBJ2-5	CASSQGGSDTETQYF	TGTGCCAGCAGCCAGGGGGGAAGCGACACGGAGACCCAGTACTTC
.	TRBV6-4	.	TRBJ1-1	CASSQQWNTEAFF	TGTGCCAGCAGCCAACAGTGGAACACTGAAGCTTTCTTT
.	TRBV6-2/TRBV6-3	.	TRBJ2-5	CASSSQYQETQYF	TGTGCCAGCAGTTCCCAGTACCAAGAGACCCAGTACTTC
.	TRBV30	.	TRBJ1-2	CAWSVQGGSGGYTF	TGTGCCTGGAGTGTACAAGGAGGGTCAGGCGGCTACACCTTC
.	TRBV5-4	.	TRBJ2-3	CASSLVVQPSTDTQYF	TGTGCCAGCAGCTTGGTGGTACAGCCTAGCACAGATACGCAGTATTTT
once	TRBV5-5	.	TRBJ1-4	CASSPREKLFF	TGTGCCAGCAGCCCGAGGGAAAAACTGTTTTTT
.	TRBV7-6	TRBD2	TRBJ2-1	CASSSYDRWGGSYNEQFF	TGTGCCAGCAGCTCCTATGATAGGTGGGGGGGGTCCTACAATGAGCAGTTCTTC
.	TRBV4-1	.	TRBJ1-4	CASSQDPQPNEKLFF	TGCGCCAGCAGCCAAGATCCACAGCCTAATGAAAAACTGTTTTTT
.	TRBV19	.	TRBJ1-4	CASSIRGTLTTNEKLFF	TGTGCCAGTAGTATTCGAGGGACTCTTACAACTAATGAAAAACTGTTTTTT
few	TRBV7-3	.	TRBJ2-3	CASSLTRGDTQYF	TGTGCCAGCAGCTTAACACGCGGGGATACGCAGTATTTT
.	TRBV20-1	TRBD1	TRBJ2-1	CSASGQGVLGEQFF	TGCAGTGCTAGTGGACAGGGGGTTCTTGGTGAGCAGTTCTTC
.	TRBV15	.	TRBJ1-1	CATSLKNGDTEAFF	TGTGCCACCAGCTTAAAAAACGGGGACACTGAAGCTTTCTTT
.	TRBV7-9	.	TRBJ1-2	CASSSVNGDYYGYTF	TGTGCCAGCAGCTCGGTGAACGGGGATTACTATGGCTACACCTTC
.	TRBV10-2	.	TRBJ1-1	CASSPTGWNTEAFF	TGCGCCAGCAGTCCCACAGGGTGGAACACTGAAGCTTTCTTT
once	TRBV10-2	TRBD1	TRBJ1-1	CASTRGLGTEAFF	TGCGCCAGCACCAGGGGGCTGGGAACTGAAGCTTTCTTT
once	TRBV3-1/TRBV3-2	TRBD2	TRBJ2-3	CASSQRLAGGTDTQYF	TGTGCCAGCAGCCAGAGACTAGCGGGGGGCACAGATACGCAGTATTTT
.	TRBV3-1/TRBV3-2	.	TRBJ1-1	CASVLREGLGTEAFF	TGTGCCAGCGTATTGAGGGAGGGATTGGGGACTGAAGCTTTCTTT
.	TRBV19	TRBD2	TRBJ2-5	CASSRLAGGKETQYF	TGTGCCAGTAGTAGACTAGCGGGGGGGAAAGAGACCCAGTACTTC
.	TRBV3-1/TRBV3-2	.	TRBJ2-7	CASSQEFGYSPYEQYF	TGTGCCAGCAGCCAAGAATTCGGTTACAGCCCCTACGAGCAGTACTTC
once	TRBV7-2	.	TRBJ2-7	CASSPGTRTYEQYF	TGTGCCAGCAGTCCCGGGACACGGACCTACGAGCAGTACTTC
.	TRBV7-2	TRBD2	TRBJ2-1	CASSQAGNSYNEQFF	TGTGCCAGCAGTCAAGCGGGGAACTCCTACAATGAGCAGTTCTTC
.	TRBV19	.	TRBJ1-6	CASSIVLSGGYNSPLHF	TGTGCCAGTAGTATAGTTCTTTCCGGAGGATATAATTCACCCCTCCACTTT
.	TRBV6-5	.	TRBJ1-2	CASSYSGLDRGTF	TGTGCCAGCAGTTACTCGGGACTTGACCGGGGAACCTTC